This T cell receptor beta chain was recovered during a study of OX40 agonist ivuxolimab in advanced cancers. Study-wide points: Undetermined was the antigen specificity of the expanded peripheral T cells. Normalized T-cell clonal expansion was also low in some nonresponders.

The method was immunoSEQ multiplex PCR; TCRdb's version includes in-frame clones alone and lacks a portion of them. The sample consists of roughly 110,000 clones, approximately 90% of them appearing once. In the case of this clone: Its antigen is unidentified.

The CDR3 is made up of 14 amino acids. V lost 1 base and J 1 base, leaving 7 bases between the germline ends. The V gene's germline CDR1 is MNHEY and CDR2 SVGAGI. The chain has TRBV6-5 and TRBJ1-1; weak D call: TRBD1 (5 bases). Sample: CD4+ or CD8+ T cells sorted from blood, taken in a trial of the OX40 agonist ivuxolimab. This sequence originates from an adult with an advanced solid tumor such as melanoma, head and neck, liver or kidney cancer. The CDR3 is CASSYWDENTEAFF. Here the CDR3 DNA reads TGTGCCAGCAGTTACTGGGACGAGAACACTGAAGCTTTCTTT.